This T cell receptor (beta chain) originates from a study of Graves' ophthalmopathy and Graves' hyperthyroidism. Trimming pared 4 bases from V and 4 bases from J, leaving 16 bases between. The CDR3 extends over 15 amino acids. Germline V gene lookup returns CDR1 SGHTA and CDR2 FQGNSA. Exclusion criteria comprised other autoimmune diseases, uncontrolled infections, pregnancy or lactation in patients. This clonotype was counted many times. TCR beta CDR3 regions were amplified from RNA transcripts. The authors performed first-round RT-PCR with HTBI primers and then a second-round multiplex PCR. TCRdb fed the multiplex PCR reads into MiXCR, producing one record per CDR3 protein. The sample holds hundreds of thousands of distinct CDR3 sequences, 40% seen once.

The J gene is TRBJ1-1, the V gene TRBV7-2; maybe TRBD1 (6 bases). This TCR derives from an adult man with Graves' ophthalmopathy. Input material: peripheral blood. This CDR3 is CASSSKGQGITEAFF. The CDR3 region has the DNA TGTGCCAGCAGCTCAAAAGGTCAGGGGATCACTGAAGCTTTCTTT.